This T cell receptor beta chain emerged from a study of T cells after yellow fever vaccination (dated by TCRdb to between 2018 and 2021). In terms of the full investigation: The SMART-Seq v4 Ultra Low Input RNA kit was used to prepare libraries from fractions with low cell numbers. To follow T-cell clones before and after primary and booster YFV17D yellow fever vaccination, bulk TCR alpha and beta repertoires were sequenced over time. Two healthy male donors, one aged 18 to 30 and one aged 30 to 40 years, made up the cohort. Blood samples were taken at several timepoints before and after primary and secondary immunization, and bulk PBMC replicates and cell subsets were isolated. General findings and caveats noted by the study authors: Compared with the primary T-cell response, the secondary T-cell response was faster but weaker, reaching its peak on day 5 rather than on day 15. The study included only a couple of donors, which limits how far the findings can be generalized. After the booster, most of the clones that had expanded following primary vaccination were detected again (96% of CD4 and around 87% of CD8), which suggests that memory was broadly maintained. A small share of clonotypes was detected in both CD4 and CD8 compartments, with the overlap likely arising from convergent recombination. Computational filtering was needed because FACS-sorted repertoires could contain abundant contaminating clonotypes from the bulk population.

The sample's treatment or condition label, decoded: live attenuated yellow fever vaccine strain. Two biological replicates of bulk PBMCs were collected at each blood-draw timepoint. A standard Ficoll-Paque protocol was used to isolate PBMCs from peripheral blood. TriZol was used to extract RNA from bulk PBMCs, from CD4 and CD8 fractions, and from dextramer-positive and dextramer-negative fractions. This clonotype was seen a handful of times. No cognate antigen has been identified for it. No per-base quality is available; no much larger clone lies one base away. Sequenced on an Illumina NovaSeq 6000. TCR cDNA was synthesized by 5'RACE template switching, through which a universal primer site and unique molecular identifiers were introduced. Priming of cDNA synthesis was performed from both the TCR alpha and TCR beta constant segments. Library amplification used two PCR steps, and the second PCR step added sample barcodes and sequencing adapters. Sequencing of the libraries was done on either Illumina HiSeq 2500 (2x100 bp) or NovaSeq (2x150 bp). Per the authors' processing: MIGEC was used to demultiplex reads and collapse the reads into UMI consensus sequences, and MiXCR was used for V(D)J alignment. Using edgeR on replicate PBMC samples, clonotypes were called vaccine-responding if FDR was below 0.01 and the log2 fold change was above 5 up to day 15. Each bulk clonotype was labeled CD4 or CD8 based on which sequenced repertoire, CD4 or CD8, contained the clonotype at higher abundance. TCRdb reprocessing: public reads trimmed at Q25 with fastp, clones called with MiXCR, in-frame beta chains kept. Each record represents a unique CDR3 protein, reported with the most common genes and DNA among its rows. TCRdb's processing, not the authors', yielded these V and J calls. The sample data list some 340,000 distinct CDR3 sequences, and approximately 4% of these were observed just once. The ten most abundant clones make up about 22% of the sample.

The specimen comprised PBMCs, sampled 5 days after the yellow fever booster vaccination. The TCR comes from a man between 18 and 29 years old who received the YFV17D yellow fever vaccine.

In nucleotide form, the sequence is TGTGCCAGTAGTAGGATTGGGACCAACTCCTACGAGCAGTACTTC. The translation is CASSRIGTNSYEQYF. The chain links TRBV19 with TRBJ2-7; the D gene could be TRBD1 or TRBD2, each one agreeing over 5 bases. V is pared back by 4 bases and J by 0 bases, with 13 bases lying between the germline termini. CDR1 LNHDA and CDR2 SQIVND are derived from the germline V gene (reference sequence). The CDR3 sequence holds 15 residues, the cysteine and phenylalanine included. Just the 45-base CDR3 DNA is kept, in frame starting at base 1. Extended through the reference TRBV19 and TRBJ2-7 proteins, this CDR3 yields the full variable domain: DGGITQSPKYLFRKEGQNVTLSCEQNLNHDAMYWYRQDPGQGLRLIYYSQIVNDFQKGDIAEGYSVSREKKESFPLTVTSAQKNPTAFYLCASSRIGTNSYEQYFGPGTRLTVT.